This passage covers 32 T cell receptor beta chains from one sample sequenced in a study of cytomegalovirus exposure and HLA in healthy donors. 60 Vbeta and 13 Jbeta primers were used in PCR. This table comes from immunoSEQ multiplex PCR, and its TCRdb copy is limited to in-frame clones, with some not included. Here the sample spans 100,000 to 150,000 clones, approximately 80% being singletons. The material sequenced was PBMCs. The receptor set was obtained from a boy aged 2-9 years in good health and CMV-seronegative.

Notes on this clone: An end of the junction does not agree with germline; a read error may underlie this. The genes are TRBV7-9 and TRBJ2-7; the match to TRBD1 covers 7 bases. Per the germline V gene, CDR1 is SEHNR and CDR2 is FQNEAQ (reference sequence). The CDR3 is 18 amino acids. This CDR3 reads CSSSLLPGPGQKYYEQYF. CDR3 nucleotide sequence: TGTTCCAGCAGCCTTCTTCCCGGCCCGGGACAGAAATACTACGAGCAGTACTTC.

The chain has TRBV11-3 and TRBJ2-2; D is unclear. The CDR3 runs 14 residues. In germline, CDR1 is SGHNT, CDR2 YENEEA. V lost 5 bases and J 4 bases, leaving 11 bases between the germline ends. The CDR3 reads CASSPSPGTGELFF. CDR3 sequence (DNA): TGTGCCAGCAGCCCATCCCCAGGCACCGGGGAGCTGTTTTTT.

This clone was seen a handful of times. The chain employs TRBV13 and TRBJ2-1, with TRBD1 identical over 9 bases. After removal of 3 bases from V and 7 bases from J, the junction contained 10 bases not matched to a gene. The CDR3 totals 16 residues. CDR1 is PRHDT and CDR2 is FYEKMQ in the germline V gene (reference sequence). The CDR3 sequence is CASSFLSGTGRNEQFF. As DNA, the CDR3 is TGTGCCAGCAGCTTCCTTTCCGGGACAGGGAGAAATGAGCAGTTCTTC.

V and J are TRBV7-6 and TRBJ2-2; D is perhaps TRBD2 (6 bases). The germline CDR1 and CDR2 sequences are SGHVS and FNYEAQ. Trimming removed 4 bases from V and 5 bases from J, with 11 bases in between. The CDR3 is made up of 14 amino acids. This CDR3 reads CASSWDFQTGELFF. CDR3 coding DNA: TGTGCCAGCAGCTGGGACTTTCAAACCGGGGAGCTGTTTTTT.

This clone was seen a few times. This chain connects TRBV10-2 to TRBJ1-1; D is possibly TRBD1 (5 bases). The germline V gene has CDR1 WSHSY and CDR2 SAAADI. Trimming took 0 bases from V and 5 from J, leaving 10 bases between them. CDR3 size: 14 residues. The CDR3 here is CASSESWGRTEAFF. CDR3 bases: TGCGCCAGCAGTGAGTCGTGGGGGAGGACTGAAGCTTTCTTT.

This sequence joins TRBV7-3 and TRBJ2-7; perhaps TRBD2 as D (6 bases). V was trimmed by 1 base and J by 6 bases, leaving 10 bases between them. The CDR3 is made up of 13 amino acids. The germline gives CDR1 SGHTA, CDR2 FQGTGA. In DNA, the CDR3 is TGTGCCAGCAGCTTAATGCGGGACGGCGAGCAGTACTTC. It encodes CASSLMRDGEQYF. Based on the CDR3 plus reference TRBV7-3 and TRBJ2-7, the full variable domain is GAGVSQTPSNKVTEKGKYVELRCDPISGHTALYWYRQSLGQGPEFLIYFQGTGAADDSGLPNDRFFAVRPEGSVSTLKIQRTERGDSAVYLCASSLMRDGEQYFGPGTRLTVT.

This clone is a singleton in its sample. V and J are TRBV27 and TRBJ2-1; 11 nucleotides align to TRBD2. This CDR3 spans 18 amino acids. CDR1 is MNHEY and CDR2 is SMNVEV in the germline V gene (reference sequence). With 8 bases clipped from V and 7 bases from J, the junction kept 19 bases outside the gene matches. CDR3: CASSTPGTSGSWDNEQFF. The DNA for the CDR3 is TGTGCCAGCTCCACGCCCGGTACTAGCGGGAGTTGGGATAATGAGCAGTTCTTC.

Note on this clone: This specimen includes other DNA sequences encoding the same CDR3. V is TRBV7-3 and J is TRBJ1-1; 8 bases map to TRBD1. Germline V gene sequence: CDR1 SGHTA, CDR2 FQGTGA. The CDR3 is made up of 14 amino acids. Unmatched junction bases numbered 4, after V lost 5 bases and J lost 2 bases. CDR3 sequence (DNA): TGTGCCAGCAGCCCAACAGGGGGTAACACTGAAGCTTTCTTT. Protein: CASSPTGGNTEAFF.

The genes are TRBV19 and TRBJ2-2, with D possibly matching TRBD1 (5 bases). V was trimmed by 8 bases and J by 7 bases, leaving 20 bases between them. The CDR3 has 15 residues. The germline V gene encodes CDR1 LNHDA and CDR2 SQIVND (reference sequence). CDR3 in amino acids: CASLRPTGFGGELFF. The CDR3 DNA follows: TGTGCCAGTCTGCGACCCACAGGATTTGGCGGGGAGCTGTTTTTT.

The chain is built from TRBV5-6 and TRBJ2-2, with D uncertain. V gave up 4 bases and J gave up 6 bases, with 7 bases separating them. The germline V gene encodes CDR1 SGHDT and CDR2 YYEEEE. The CDR3 is 12 amino acids. CDR3 DNA: TGTGCCAGCAGCCCCTCGGCCGGGGAGCTGTTTTTT. This codes for CASSPSAGELFF.

This chain links TRBV15 with TRBJ2-3; no reliable D call. Looked up from germline, CDR1 is LNHNV and CDR2 is YYDKDF (reference sequence). The CDR3 covers 14 residues. Trimming took off 1 base at V and 6 bases at J, with 11 bases between the two ends. The CDR3 DNA follows: TGTGCCACCAGCAGAGCAGTGGCCGGGGATACGCAGTATTTT. This gives the protein CATSRAVAGDTQYF.

This sequence joins TRBV6-5 and TRBJ2-7, with TRBD1 matching 9 bases. With 5 bases clipped from V and 2 bases from J, the junction kept 4 bases outside the gene matches. Germline V CDR1 and CDR2: MNHEY, SVGAGI. The CDR3 extends over 14 amino acids. CDR3 residues: CASSPGTGPYEQYF. CDR3 in DNA: TGTGCCAGCAGTCCCGGGACAGGGCCCTACGAGCAGTACTTC.

By share, this clone counts as medium-sized (0.01 to 0.1%). The junction departs from the called germline gene at one end, perhaps through a read error. The chain uses TRBV18 and TRBJ2-1; D is tentatively TRBD1 or TRBD2 (6 bases each). CDR1 is KGHSH and CDR2 is LQKENI in the germline V gene. There are 15 residues in the CDR3. The CDR3 reads CASSPQGGANNEQFF. CDR3 nucleotide sequence: TGTGCCAGCTCGCCACAGGGCGGGGCCAACAATGAGCAGTTCTTC.

This clone came up a few times. The V and J genes are TRBV7-2 and TRBJ1-1, with D maybe TRBD1 (6 bases). The ends were cut back, 1 base at V and 8 bases at J, with 14 bases in the middle. Germline V gene data show CDR1 as SGHTA and CDR2 as FQGNSA. The CDR3 is made up of 14 amino acids. The CDR3 DNA sequence: TGTGCCAGCAGCTTAGAGGGGGTTAAGAGGGAAGCTTTCTTT. Amino acid sequence: CASSLEGVKREAFF.

V is TRBV5-6 and J is TRBJ1-2; possibly TRBD1 for D (5 bases). The germline V gene encodes CDR1 SGHDT and CDR2 YYEEEE. Trimming took off 2 bases at V and 3 bases at J, with 20 bases between the two ends. CDR3 length: 17 amino acids. CDR3: CASSLRQLTPRDYGYTF. The CDR3 region has the DNA TGTGCCAGCAGCTTAAGACAGCTTACTCCCAGAGACTATGGCTACACCTTC.

V and J are TRBV5-1 and TRBJ1-5, with D possibly matching TRBD1 (6 bases). The CDR3 loop spans 15 amino acids. Per germline, CDR1 SGHRS and CDR2 YFSETQ. Trimming removed 2 bases at V and 2 bases at J, with 11 bases between. Here the CDR3 DNA reads TGCGCCAGCAGCTTAGAGGGGGACCGCAATCAGCCCCAGCATTTT. This gives the protein CASSLEGDRNQPQHF. Supplemented by reference TRBV5-1 and TRBJ1-5, the full variable domain reads KAGVTQTPRYLIKTRGQQVTLSCSPISGHRSVSWYQQTPGQGLQFLFEYFSETQRNKGNFPGRFSGRQFSNSRSEMNVSTLELGDSALYLCASSLEGDRNQPQHFGDGTRLSIL.

Only one count was recorded for this clone. This chain connects TRBV5-4 to TRBJ2-2; D is perhaps TRBD2 (5 bases). The V gene's germline CDR1 is SGHNT and CDR2 YYREEE (reference sequence). The CDR3 is made up of 15 amino acids. The V and J ends lost 4 bases and 6 bases respectively, with 16 bases between them. The CDR3 DNA reads TGTGCCAGCAGCCAGAGGGCGATGAGGGCCGGGGAGCTGTTTTTT. This translates into CASSQRAMRAGELFF.

The chain uses TRBV6-4 and TRBJ2-3; 7 bases match TRBD2. CDR3 length equals 16 residues. The germline V gene has CDR1 MRHNA and CDR2 SNTAGT. Trimming took 0 bases from V and 2 from J; bases not matched to a gene: 5. CDR3 sequence reads: CASSDSNSGVTDTQYF. The DNA for the CDR3 is TGTGCCAGCAGTGACTCGAACAGCGGGGTCACAGATACGCAGTATTTT.

This sequence joins TRBV27 and TRBJ1-2; no reliable D call. V was cut by 6 bases and J by 0 bases, with 8 bases left in between. The CDR3 covers 13 residues. The germline V gene has CDR1 MNHEY and CDR2 SMNVEV (reference sequence). In DNA, the CDR3 is TGTGCCAGCAGAGAGTGGTCTAACTATGGCTACACCTTC. Amino acid sequence: CASREWSNYGYTF.

This chain joins TRBV5-1 and TRBJ1-1; 9 nucleotides line up with TRBD1. The V gene end was trimmed by 3 bases and the J gene end by 0 bases; junction bases not matched to a gene: 6. The CDR3 is made up of 16 amino acids. Germline-derived CDR1 and CDR2 are SGHRS and YFSETQ. DNA for the CDR3: TGCGCCAGCAGCTGGGGGGACAGGGAAGTGAACACTGAAGCTTTCTTT. Its translation: CASSWGDREVNTEAFF.

This sequence joins TRBV5-4 and TRBJ2-1, with 13 bases matching TRBD2. The length of the CDR3 is 15 residues. V was pared by 2 bases and J by 5 bases, with 1 base of the junction left unmatched. CDR1 is SGHNT, CDR2 YYREEE, per germline (reference sequence). The CDR3 loop reads CASSFGLAGDNEQFF. CDR3 DNA sequence: TGTGCCAGCAGCTTCGGACTAGCGGGGGACAATGAGCAGTTCTTC. The complete variable domain, with remaining parts taken from reference TRBV5-4 and TRBJ2-1, reads ETGVTQSPTHLIKTRGQQVTLRCSSQSGHNTVSWYQQALGQGPQFIFQYYREEENGRGNFPPRFSGLQFPNYSSELNVNALELDDSALYLCASSFGLAGDNEQFFGPGTRLTVL.

The V gene is TRBV11-2, the J gene TRBJ2-3, with 9 bases matching TRBD2. Looked up from germline, CDR1 is SGHAT and CDR2 is FQNNGV. V was pared by 7 bases and J by 0 bases, with 5 bases of the junction left unmatched. The CDR3 totals 15 residues. The CDR3 region is CASTQAGGSTDTQYF. The CDR3 DNA reads as TGTGCCAGCACCCAAGCGGGGGGAAGCACAGATACGCAGTATTTT.

The V and J genes are TRBV5-4 and TRBJ1-3; weak D call: TRBD1 (6 bases). CDR1 and CDR2 from the germline V gene are SGHNT and YYREEE (reference sequence). The CDR3 has 17 amino acids. Trimming shortened V by 1 base and J by 0 bases, and 14 bases separated the two germline ends. The CDR3, as DNA: TGTGCCAGCAGCTTGAAGGGGGGGTTTGTCTCTGGAAACACCATATATTTT. Residues: CASSLKGGFVSGNTIYF.

The chain couples TRBV7-6 to TRBJ2-2, with TRBD2 matching over 10 bases. V gave up 1 base and J gave up 1 base; unmatched junction bases: 9. This CDR3 has 19 residues. Looked up from germline, CDR1 is SGHVS and CDR2 is FNYEAQ. The CDR3 sequence is CASSLESAASGRNTGELFF. CDR3 nucleotides: TGTGCCAGCAGCTTAGAGTCGGCGGCTAGCGGGAGGAACACCGGGGAGCTGTTTTTT.

This chain links TRBV5-1 with TRBJ2-5; 12 bases align to TRBD1. Germline V gene lookup returns CDR1 SGHRS and CDR2 YFSETQ. This CDR3 is built from 17 residues. V lost 1 base, J lost 5 bases, and 9 bases stayed unmatched. Here the CDR3 reads CASSLTGTGGPVETQYF. CDR3 in DNA: TGCGCCAGCAGCTTGACCGGGACAGGGGGCCCCGTGGAGACCCAGTACTTC.

The gene calls are TRBV5-1 and TRBJ2-2; TRBD2 matches 7 bases. With V trimmed by 2 bases and J by 1 base, 2 bases remained unmatched. The CDR3 consists of 15 residues. CDR1 SGHRS and CDR2 YFSETQ come from the germline V gene. CDR3 nucleotide sequence: TGCGCCAGCAGCTTACAGCGGGGGAACACCGGGGAGCTGTTTTTT. It is translated as CASSLQRGNTGELFF.

The chain links TRBV27 to TRBJ2-7, with TRBD1 as a possible D gene (8 bases). Trimming pared 11 bases from V and 4 bases from J, leaving 18 bases between. In germline, CDR1 is MNHEY, CDR2 SMNVEV (reference sequence). CDR3 length: 13 amino acids. The CDR3 DNA is TGTGCCGGAGAATACAGGGGGGGATACGAGCAGTACGTC. This encodes CAGEYRGGYEQYV.

This clone was detected a few times. The chain joins TRBV2 to TRBJ2-3; D perhaps matches TRBD2 (7 bases). Germline values: CDR1 SNHLY, CDR2 FYNNEI. The CDR3 sequence is 16 residues long. Trimming cost V 10 bases and J 2 bases, with 22 bases left between them. This chain's CDR3 is CATSSQGRGTTDTQYF. DNA of the CDR3: TGTGCCACCTCCTCGCAGGGGAGGGGCACCACAGATACGCAGTATTTT.

The chain links TRBV9 to TRBJ2-3; 10 nucleotides line up with TRBD1. This CDR3 region has 18 residues. CDR1 and CDR2 (germline): SGDLS, YYNGEE. Trimming at V came to 0 bases and at J to 5 bases, leaving 12 bases not matched to a gene. Here the CDR3 DNA reads TGTGCCAGCAGCGTAGGCCTTCCCGGGACAGGGGTGAGAGATACGCAGTATTTT. Translated: CASSVGLPGTGVRDTQYF.

The gene calls are TRBV5-1 and TRBJ2-3; 8 bases align to TRBD2. V was clipped by 2 bases and J by 10 bases; unmatched bases: 15. Per germline, CDR1 SGHRS and CDR2 YFSETQ. The CDR3 is 16 residues long. CDR3 coding DNA: TGCGCCAGCAGCTTATTCGGCGGGGGGCATGTTGCGGCGCAGTATTTT. Amino acid sequence: CASSLFGGGHVAAQYF.

The chain links TRBV6-5 to TRBJ2-1; 9 nucleotides match TRBD2. This CDR3 is 12 amino acids long. Trimming at V came to 5 bases and at J to 9 bases, leaving 2 bases not matched to a gene. Per germline, CDR1 MNHEY and CDR2 SVGAGI. The chain's CDR3 is CASSRGGGEQFF. The CDR3 DNA reads TGTGCCAGCAGTCGCGGGGGGGGTGAGCAGTTCTTC.

Turning to this clone: Other DNA variants within this sample encode the same CDR3. V is TRBV6-6 and J is TRBJ1-5, with 8 bases fitting TRBD1. The CDR3 totals 13 residues. V shed 6 bases and J 7 bases; nucleotides not matched to a gene: 5. Germline V CDR1 and CDR2: MNHNY, SVGAGI (reference sequence). The CDR3 here is CASRDREGQPQHF. CDR3 coding DNA: TGTGCCAGCAGGGACAGGGAGGGGCAGCCCCAGCATTTT.